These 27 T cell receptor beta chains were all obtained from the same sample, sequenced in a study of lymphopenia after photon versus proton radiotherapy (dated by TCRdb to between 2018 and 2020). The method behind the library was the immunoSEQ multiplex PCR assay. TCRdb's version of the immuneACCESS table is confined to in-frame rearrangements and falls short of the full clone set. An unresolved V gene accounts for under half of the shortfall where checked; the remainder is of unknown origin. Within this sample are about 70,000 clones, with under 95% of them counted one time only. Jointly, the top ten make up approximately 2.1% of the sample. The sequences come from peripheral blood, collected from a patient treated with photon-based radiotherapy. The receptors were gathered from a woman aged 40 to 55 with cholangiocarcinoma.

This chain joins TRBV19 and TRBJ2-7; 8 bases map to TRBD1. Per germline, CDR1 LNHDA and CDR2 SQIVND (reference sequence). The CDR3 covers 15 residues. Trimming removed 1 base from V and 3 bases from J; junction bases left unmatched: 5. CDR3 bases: TGTGCCAGTAGTATAGGGACAGGGAATATCTACGAGCAGTACTTC. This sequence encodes CASSIGTGNIYEQYF.

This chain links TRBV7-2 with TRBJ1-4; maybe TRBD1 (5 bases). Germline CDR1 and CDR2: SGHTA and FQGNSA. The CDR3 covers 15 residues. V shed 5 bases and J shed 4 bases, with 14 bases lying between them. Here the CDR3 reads CASSPTGTYNEKLFF. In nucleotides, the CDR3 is TGTGCCAGCAGCCCTACCGGGACCTATAATGAAAAACTGTTTTTT.

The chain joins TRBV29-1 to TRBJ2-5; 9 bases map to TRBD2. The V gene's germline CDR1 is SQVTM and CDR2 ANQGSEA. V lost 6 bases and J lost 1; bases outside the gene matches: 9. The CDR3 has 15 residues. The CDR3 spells CSVGRLAEPQETQYF. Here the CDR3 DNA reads TGCAGCGTCGGAAGACTAGCGGAACCCCAAGAGACCCAGTACTTC.

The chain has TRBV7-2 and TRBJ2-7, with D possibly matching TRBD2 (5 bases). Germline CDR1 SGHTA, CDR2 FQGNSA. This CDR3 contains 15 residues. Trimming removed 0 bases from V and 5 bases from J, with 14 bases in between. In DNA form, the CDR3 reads TGTGCCAGCAGCTTAGCGGCCTTGAGGGAGCACGAGCAGTACTTC. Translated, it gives CASSLAALREHEQYF.

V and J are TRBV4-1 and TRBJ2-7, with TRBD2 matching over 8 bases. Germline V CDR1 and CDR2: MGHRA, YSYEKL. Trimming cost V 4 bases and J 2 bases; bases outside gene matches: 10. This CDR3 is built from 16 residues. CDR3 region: CASSPGGRGIAYEQYF. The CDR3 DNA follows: TGCGCCAGCAGCCCGGGGGGGCGGGGGATCGCCTACGAGCAGTACTTC.

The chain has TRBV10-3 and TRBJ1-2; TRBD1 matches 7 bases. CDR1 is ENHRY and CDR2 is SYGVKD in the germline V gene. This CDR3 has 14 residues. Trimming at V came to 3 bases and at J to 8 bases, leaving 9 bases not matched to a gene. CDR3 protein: CAISDHTGDQGYTF. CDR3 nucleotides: TGTGCCATCAGTGACCACACAGGGGATCAAGGCTACACCTTC.

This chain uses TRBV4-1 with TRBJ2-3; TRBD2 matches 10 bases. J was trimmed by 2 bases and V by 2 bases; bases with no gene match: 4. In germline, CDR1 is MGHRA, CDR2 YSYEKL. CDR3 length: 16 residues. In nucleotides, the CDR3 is TGCGCCAGCAGCCAATTGCTAGCGGGGGCCACAGATACGCAGTATTTT. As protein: CASSQLLAGATDTQYF.

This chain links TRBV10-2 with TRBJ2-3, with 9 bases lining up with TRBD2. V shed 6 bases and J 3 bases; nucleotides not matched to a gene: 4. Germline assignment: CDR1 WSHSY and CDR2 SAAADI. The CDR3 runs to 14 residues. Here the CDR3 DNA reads TGCGCCAGCAGGGCGGGAGGGACAACAGATACGCAGTATTTT. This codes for CASRAGGTTDTQYF.

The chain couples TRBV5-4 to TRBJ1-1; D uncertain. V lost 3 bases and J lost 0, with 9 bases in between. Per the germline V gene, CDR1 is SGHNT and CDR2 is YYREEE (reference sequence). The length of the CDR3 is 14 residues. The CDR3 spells CASSSQVVNTEAFF. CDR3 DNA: TGTGCCAGCAGCTCCCAGGTGGTGAACACTGAAGCTTTCTTT. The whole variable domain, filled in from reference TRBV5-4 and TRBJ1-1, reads ETGVTQSPTHLIKTRGQQVTLRCSSQSGHNTVSWYQQALGQGPQFIFQYYREEENGRGNFPPRFSGLQFPNYSSELNVNALELDDSALYLCASSSQVVNTEAFFGQGTRLTVV.

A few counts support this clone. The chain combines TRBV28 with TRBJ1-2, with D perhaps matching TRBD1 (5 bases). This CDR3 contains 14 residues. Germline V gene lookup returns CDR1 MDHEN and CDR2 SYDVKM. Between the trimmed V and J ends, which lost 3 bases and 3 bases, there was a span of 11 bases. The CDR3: CASSLGRGDYGYTF. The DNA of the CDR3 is TGTGCCAGCAGTTTGGGACGAGGCGACTATGGCTACACCTTC.

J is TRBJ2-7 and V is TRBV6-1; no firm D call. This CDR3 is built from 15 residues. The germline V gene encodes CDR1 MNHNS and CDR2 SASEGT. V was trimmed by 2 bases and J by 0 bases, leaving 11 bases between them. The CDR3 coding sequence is TGTGCCAGCAGTGAAAGGTGGGGATCCTCCTACGAGCAGTACTTC. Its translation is CASSERWGSSYEQYF.

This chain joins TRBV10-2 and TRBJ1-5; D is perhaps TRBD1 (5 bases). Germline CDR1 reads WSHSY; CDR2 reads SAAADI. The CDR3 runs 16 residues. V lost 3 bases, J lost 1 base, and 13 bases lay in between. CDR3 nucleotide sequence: TGCGCCAGCAGTGACACGGGGGTTACGAGCAATCAGCCCCAGCATTTT. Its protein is CASSDTGVTSNQPQHF.

The CDR3 bases are TGTGCCAGCAGCCCATACGATAGCGGGAGGGCCTCTCATGAGCAGTTCTTC. It translates to CASSPYDSGRASHEQFF. This sequence joins TRBV7-6 and TRBJ2-1; 11 bases match TRBD2. The germline V gene has CDR1 SGHVS and CDR2 FNYEAQ. CDR3 length: 17 amino acids. Trimming at V came to 5 bases and at J to 8 bases, leaving 14 bases not matched to a gene.

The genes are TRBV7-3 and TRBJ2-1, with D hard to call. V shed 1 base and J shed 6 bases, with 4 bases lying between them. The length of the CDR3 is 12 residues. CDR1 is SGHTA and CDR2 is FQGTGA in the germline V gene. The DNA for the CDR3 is TGTGCCAGCAGCTTAAATGGCAATGAGCAGTTCTTC. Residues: CASSLNGNEQFF.

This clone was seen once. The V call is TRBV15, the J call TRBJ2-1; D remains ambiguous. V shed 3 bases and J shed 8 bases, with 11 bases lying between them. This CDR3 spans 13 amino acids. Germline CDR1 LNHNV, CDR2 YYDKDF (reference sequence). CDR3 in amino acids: CATSSRNVHEQFF. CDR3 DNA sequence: TGTGCCACCAGCAGTAGAAACGTGCATGAGCAGTTCTTC.

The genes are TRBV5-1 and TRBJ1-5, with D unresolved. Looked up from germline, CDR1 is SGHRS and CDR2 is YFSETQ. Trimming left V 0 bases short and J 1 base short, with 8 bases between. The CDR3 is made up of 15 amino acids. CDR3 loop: CASSLAGNSNQPQHF. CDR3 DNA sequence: TGCGCCAGCAGCTTGGCGGGCAACAGCAATCAGCCCCAGCATTTT. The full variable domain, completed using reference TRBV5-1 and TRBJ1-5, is KAGVTQTPRYLIKTRGQQVTLSCSPISGHRSVSWYQQTPGQGLQFLFEYFSETQRNKGNFPGRFSGRQFSNSRSEMNVSTLELGDSALYLCASSLAGNSNQPQHFGDGTRLSIL.

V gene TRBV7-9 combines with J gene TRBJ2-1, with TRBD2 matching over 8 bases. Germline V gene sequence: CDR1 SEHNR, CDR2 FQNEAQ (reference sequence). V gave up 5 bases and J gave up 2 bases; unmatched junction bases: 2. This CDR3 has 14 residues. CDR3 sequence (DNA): TGTGCCAGCAGCCAGCGGGGGCCCTACAATGAGCAGTTCTTC. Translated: CASSQRGPYNEQFF.

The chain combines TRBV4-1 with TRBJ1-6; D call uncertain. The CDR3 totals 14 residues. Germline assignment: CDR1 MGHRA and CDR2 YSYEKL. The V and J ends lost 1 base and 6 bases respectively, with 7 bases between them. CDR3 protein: CASSQVVPNSPLHF. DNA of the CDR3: TGCGCCAGCAGCCAAGTCGTACCTAATTCACCCCTCCACTTT.

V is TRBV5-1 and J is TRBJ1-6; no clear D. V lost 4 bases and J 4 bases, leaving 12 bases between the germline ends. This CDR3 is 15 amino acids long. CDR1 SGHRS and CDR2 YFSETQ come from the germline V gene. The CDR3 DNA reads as TGCGCCAGCAGCGATGGGAAGGGATATAATTCACCCCTCCACTTT. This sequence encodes CASSDGKGYNSPLHF.

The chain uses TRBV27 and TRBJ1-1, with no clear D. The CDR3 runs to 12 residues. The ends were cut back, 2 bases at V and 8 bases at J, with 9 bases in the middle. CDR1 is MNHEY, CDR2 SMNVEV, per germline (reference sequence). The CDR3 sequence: CASSLGNSEAFF. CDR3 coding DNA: TGTGCCAGCAGTTTAGGGAATTCAGAAGCTTTCTTT.

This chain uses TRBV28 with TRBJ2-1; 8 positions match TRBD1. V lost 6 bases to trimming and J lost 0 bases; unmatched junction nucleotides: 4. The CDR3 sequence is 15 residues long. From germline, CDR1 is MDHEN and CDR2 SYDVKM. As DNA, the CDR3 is TGTGCCAGCAGGGGTGGACAGGGCTCCTACAATGAGCAGTTCTTC. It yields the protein CASRGGQGSYNEQFF.

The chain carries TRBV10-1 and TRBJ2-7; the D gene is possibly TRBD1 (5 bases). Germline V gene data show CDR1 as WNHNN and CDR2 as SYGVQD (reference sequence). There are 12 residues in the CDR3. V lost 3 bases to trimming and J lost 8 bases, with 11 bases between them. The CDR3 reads CASSDRTRQQYF. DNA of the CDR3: TGCGCCAGCAGTGATCGGACACGCCAGCAGTACTTC.

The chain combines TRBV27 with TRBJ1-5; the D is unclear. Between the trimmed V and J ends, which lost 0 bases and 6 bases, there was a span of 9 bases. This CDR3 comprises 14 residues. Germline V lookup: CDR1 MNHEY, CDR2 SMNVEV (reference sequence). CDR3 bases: TGTGCCAGCAGTTTATCCGGGATCGGTCAGCCCCAGCATTTT. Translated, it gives CASSLSGIGQPQHF.

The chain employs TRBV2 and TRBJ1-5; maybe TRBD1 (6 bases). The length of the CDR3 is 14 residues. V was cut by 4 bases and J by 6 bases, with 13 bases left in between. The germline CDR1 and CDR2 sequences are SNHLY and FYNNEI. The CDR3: CASSAQGRAQPQHF. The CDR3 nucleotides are TGTGCCAGCAGTGCTCAGGGGCGAGCTCAGCCCCAGCATTTT. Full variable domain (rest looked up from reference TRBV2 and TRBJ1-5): EPEVTQTPSHQVTQMGQEVILRCVPISNHLYFYWYRQILGQKVEFLVSFYNNEISEKSEIFDDQFSVERPDGSNFTLKIRSTKLEDSAMYFCASSAQGRAQPQHFGDGTRLSIL.

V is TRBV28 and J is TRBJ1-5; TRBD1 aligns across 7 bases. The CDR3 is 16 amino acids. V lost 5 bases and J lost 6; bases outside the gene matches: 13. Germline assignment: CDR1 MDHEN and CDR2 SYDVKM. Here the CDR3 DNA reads TGTGCCAGCAGTCTCCCTGGGGCAACAGGGGCTCAGCCCCAGCATTTT. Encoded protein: CASSLPGATGAQPQHF.

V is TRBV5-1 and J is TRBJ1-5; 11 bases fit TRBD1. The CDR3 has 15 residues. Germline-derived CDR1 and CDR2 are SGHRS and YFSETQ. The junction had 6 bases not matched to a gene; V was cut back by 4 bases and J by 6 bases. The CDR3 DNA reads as TGCGCCAGCAGCGATGGGACAGGGGGTCTTCAGCCCCAGCATTTT. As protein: CASSDGTGGLQPQHF.

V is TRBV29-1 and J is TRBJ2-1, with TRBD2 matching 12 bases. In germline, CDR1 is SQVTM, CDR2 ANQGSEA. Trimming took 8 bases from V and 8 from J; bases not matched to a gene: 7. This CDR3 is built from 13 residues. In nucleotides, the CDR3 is TGCAGCCTGACTAGCGGGAGCGTCGATGAGCAGTTCTTC. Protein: CSLTSGSVDEQFF.